This TCR beta chain was observed in a study of blood T cell repertoires in COVID-19. Study overall: PBMCs, B-cell-depleted T cells, or T cells provided the cDNA or gDNA that made up the material.

The CDR3 spans 18 residues. Germline-derived CDR1 and CDR2 are LGHDT and YNNKEL (reference sequence). V shed 0 bases and J 6 bases; nucleotides not matched to a gene: 6. As handled by the study authors: Using reference gene primer amplification, nucleated cell counts were estimated. Libraries were prepared by immunoSEQ multiplex PCR; TCRdb keeps only in-frame clonotypes and omits some of them. That table furnishes V, J and clone size, whereas the DNA furnished D and trimming. The table records about 240,000 clones, approximately 87% of them present only once. Sequences were obtained from peripheral blood. This TCR derives from a man between 60 and 75 years old with acute or convalescent COVID-19. The chain combines TRBV3-1 (or the pseudogene TRBV3-2) with TRBJ2-2; 14 bases agree with TRBD2. For the CDR3, the DNA is TGTGCCAGCAGCCAAGATCGGAGACTAGCGGGAGGGCCCGGGGAGCTGTTTTTT. Amino acids: CASSQDRRLAGGPGELFF.